Below are 32 T cell receptor beta chains sequenced from a single sample in a study of T-cell reconstitution after alpha-beta-depleted transplantation in children. Construction of the TCRbeta library involved unique molecular identifiers. TCRdb called the PCR reads again in MiXCR, with one record for every CDR3 protein. The profile shows roughly 300,000 distinct CDR3 sequences, 11% of them singletons. The sequencing used peripheral blood, collected 180 days after TCRalphabeta/CD19-depleted stem cell transplant. The receptor set was obtained from a male patient aged 2-9 years who had a stem cell transplant for chronic granulomatous disease, so the T cells may come from the graft donor.

This clonotype has a count of ten or more. As DNA, the CDR3 is TGTGCCAGCAGACGGACCGGACAGCCGGGGGCTTTCTTT. Translating it yields CASRRTGQPGAFF. The chain employs TRBV6-5 and TRBJ1-1, with D maybe TRBD1 (6 bases). The germline CDR1 and CDR2 sequences are MNHEY and SVGAGI. This CDR3 region has 13 residues. Trimming removed 6 bases from V and 11 bases from J, with 19 bases in between.

This clonotype was observed many times. The chain uses TRBV28 and TRBJ2-3; the match to TRBD2 covers 12 bases. From germline, CDR1 is MDHEN and CDR2 SYDVKM. Trimming at V came to 6 bases and at J to 0 bases, leaving 7 bases not matched to a gene. The CDR3 consists of 17 residues. CDR3 bases: TGTGCCAGCAGCTATAGGGGGACTAGCGGGAGCACAGATACGCAGTATTTT. Its protein is CASSYRGTSGSTDTQYF. Combining the CDR3 with reference TRBV28 and TRBJ2-3 gives the whole variable domain DVKVTQSSRYLVKRTGEKVFLECVQDMDHENMFWYRQDPGLGLRLIYFSYDVKMKEKGDIPEGYSVSREKKERFSLILESASTNQTSMYLCASSYRGTSGSTDTQYFGPGTRLTVL.

This clonotype has at least ten counts. This sequence joins TRBV7-8 and TRBJ2-1; no reliable D call. The CDR3 runs 12 residues. The germline CDR1 and CDR2 sequences are SGHVS and FQNEAQ. Trimming removed 4 bases from V and 7 bases from J, with 8 bases in between. The DNA of the CDR3 is TGTGCCAGCAGCTCACTCGGGAATGAGCAGTTCTTC. Translated, it gives CASSSLGNEQFF.

This clonotype was seen many times. The chain combines TRBV6-1 with TRBJ2-2; tentatively, D is TRBD2 (5 bases). The length of the CDR3 is 15 residues. Germline-derived CDR1 and CDR2 are MNHNS and SASEGT. The germline V and J ends were trimmed by 8 bases and 0 bases, with 13 bases remaining between them. The CDR3 loop reads CASRLANANTGELFF. The CDR3, as DNA: TGTGCCAGCCGGCTAGCAAATGCGAACACCGGGGAGCTGTTTTTT.

This clonotype was found many times. This sequence joins TRBV21-1 and TRBJ2-6. TRBV21-1 counts as a pseudogene. The CDR3 totals 12 residues. CDR3 nucleotides: TGTGCCAGCACCCATCAGTCGTTCGTCCTGACTTTC. It specifies CASTHQSFVLTF.

Comment on this clonotype: A much more abundant neighbour one base away suggests this may be a read error. V and J are TRBV27 and TRBJ2-5, with D possibly TRBD2 on 5 matching bases. This CDR3 spans 14 amino acids. Germline V gene sequence: CDR1 MNHEY, CDR2 SMNVEV (reference sequence). CDR3 sequence reads: CASSLLGLEETRYF. In DNA, the CDR3 is TGTGCCAGCAGTCTCCTTGGACTGGAAGAGACCCGGTACTTC.

This clonotype was observed many times. V usage is TRBV11-2 and J usage is TRBJ2-5, with D possibly TRBD1 on 5 matching bases. CDR1 and CDR2 (germline): SGHAT, FQNNGV. V was cut by 1 base and J by 5 bases, with 14 bases left in between. The CDR3 extends over 15 amino acids. Written as DNA, the CDR3 is TGTGCCAGCAGCTTAGGAGGTCAGGGTTTGGAGACCCAGTACTTC. Translating gives CASSLGGQGLETQYF.

Worth noting for this clonotype: A clone one base away is much larger, so this may be a read error. The genes are TRBV6-5 and TRBJ1-1; 7 bases fit TRBD1. Trimming cost V 2 bases and J 10 bases; bases outside gene matches: 7. The germline V gene has CDR1 MNHEY and CDR2 SVGAGI. The CDR3 has 13 residues. CDR3 nucleotide sequence: TGTGCCAGCAGTTACGTAACAGGGGAGGTAGCTTTCTTT. Translating gives CASSYVTGEVAFF.

This clonotype was seen at least ten times. The chain is built from TRBV5-1 and TRBJ2-2; D may be TRBD2 (6 bases). The V end was cut by 0 bases, the J end by 1 base, with 16 bases between. The germline V gene has CDR1 SGHRS and CDR2 YFSETQ. The CDR3 is 18 amino acids. The CDR3: CASSLARGGRRNTGELFF. The CDR3 DNA follows: TGCGCCAGCAGCTTGGCCCGGGGAGGACGGCGGAACACCGGGGAGCTGTTTTTT.

This clonotype was counted ten times or more. The CDR3 loop reads CSVGGRGLEQYF. CDR3 coding DNA: TGCAGCGTCGGGGGTAGGGGGCTTGAGCAGTACTTC. The chain combines TRBV29-1 with TRBJ2-7; a weak D match, TRBD1 (7 bases). Trimming shortened V by 6 bases and J by 7 bases, and 16 bases separated the two germline ends. The germline CDR1 and CDR2 sequences are SQVTM and ANQGSEA. There are 12 residues in the CDR3.

This clonotype was counted ten times or more. V gene TRBV20-1 combines with J gene TRBJ2-3; 8 bases align to TRBD2. The V gene end was trimmed by 0 bases and the J gene end by 5 bases; junction bases not matched to a gene: 7. In germline, CDR1 is DFQATT, CDR2 SNEGSKA (reference sequence). The CDR3 spans 15 residues. CDR3 DNA sequence: TGCAGTGCTAGAGATCTGGCGGGGGGCGGAGATACGCAGTATTTT. The encoded protein is CSARDLAGGGDTQYF.

This clonotype was found many times. The V call is TRBV12-3 or TRBV12-4, the J call TRBJ2-5; D gene ambiguous. The CDR3 loop spans 13 amino acids. V lost 4 bases, J lost 4 bases, and 10 bases lay in between. In DNA form, the CDR3 reads TGTGCCAGCAGTTCGCCTCCTGGAGAGACCCAGTACTTC. Protein sequence: CASSSPPGETQYF.

The table lists this clonotype with many counts. J is TRBJ2-1 and V is TRBV12-3 or TRBV12-4; a possible D gene is TRBD2 (6 bases). V was shortened by 6 bases and J by 4 bases, with 22 bases between the two germline ends. CDR3 length: 17 amino acids. The CDR3 spells CASRTEPLAWGYNEQFF. CDR3 nucleotide sequence: TGTGCCAGCAGGACTGAACCTCTAGCGTGGGGATACAATGAGCAGTTCTTC.

This clonotype was found a few times. The chain recombines TRBV2 with TRBJ1-5; TRBD1 matches at 7 bases. V lost 4 bases to trimming and J lost 6 bases; unmatched junction nucleotides: 6. Germline CDR1 reads SNHLY; CDR2 reads FYNNEI. This CDR3 is 14 amino acids long. CDR3 DNA: TGTGCCAGCAGTGGAAACAGGGGAGTTCAGCCCCAGCATTTT. Residues: CASSGNRGVQPQHF.

This clonotype was counted many times. The rearrangement joins TRBV29-1 to TRBJ2-2; 8 nucleotides agree with TRBD2. Germline assignment: CDR1 SQVTM and CDR2 ANQGSEA. The CDR3 spans 13 residues. Trimming cost V 6 bases and J 4 bases; bases outside gene matches: 4. The CDR3 bases are TGCAGCGTCATTAGCGGGATCACCGGGGAGCTGTTTTTT. Protein sequence: CSVISGITGELFF.

The sample holds many counts of this clonotype. The V call is TRBV28, the J call TRBJ2-7; D remains unclear. This CDR3 is built from 15 residues. Germline V CDR1 and CDR2: MDHEN, SYDVKM. The V end lost 2 bases, the J end lost 5 bases, and 16 bases lay between the germline ends. CDR3 region: CASSLGRPSTNEQYF. CDR3 coding DNA: TGTGCCAGCAGTTTAGGGCGCCCCAGTACAAACGAGCAGTACTTC. Drawing the rest from reference TRBV28 and TRBJ2-7, the complete variable domain is DVKVTQSSRYLVKRTGEKVFLECVQDMDHENMFWYRQDPGLGLRLIYFSYDVKMKEKGDIPEGYSVSREKKERFSLILESASTNQTSMYLCASSLGRPSTNEQYFGPGTRLTVT.

This clonotype has ten or more counts. This chain links TRBV12-3 or TRBV12-4 with TRBJ2-2, with D uncertain. The V end lost 5 bases, the J end lost 5 bases, and 9 bases lay between the germline ends. This CDR3 has 13 amino acids. The CDR3 spells CASSAVMTGELFF. The CDR3 coding sequence is TGTGCCAGCAGTGCCGTTATGACCGGGGAGCTGTTTTTT.

This clonotype was seen a handful of times. The chain joins TRBV4-1 to TRBJ2-1; D not resolved. CDR1 MGHRA and CDR2 YSYEKL come from the germline V gene. The CDR3 loop spans 14 amino acids. V gave up 6 bases and J gave up 6 bases, with 15 bases separating them. CDR3 coding DNA: TGCGCCAGCAGTGTCATCACGGCCGCCAATGAGCAGTTCTTC. This encodes CASSVITAANEQFF.

This clonotype showed up just a few times. The chain joins TRBV18 to TRBJ2-5; the match to TRBD1 covers 7 bases. The length of the CDR3 is 15 residues. From germline, CDR1 is KGHSH and CDR2 LQKENI. V lost 4 bases to trimming and J lost 5 bases; unmatched junction nucleotides: 10. CDR3 coding DNA: TGTGCCAGCTCACACACGACAGGGCTGGGGGAGACCCAGTACTTC. Translating gives CASSHTTGLGETQYF.

This clonotype has ten or more counts. This sequence joins TRBV5-1 and TRBJ1-4, with 7 positions matching TRBD1. The ends lost 4 bases at V and 4 bases at J; junction bases unmatched: 4. This CDR3 has 14 amino acids. Germline V lookup: CDR1 SGHRS, CDR2 YFSETQ. The CDR3 DNA sequence: TGCGCCAGCAGCGCGACAGGGATTAATGAAAAACTGTTTTTT. It specifies CASSATGINEKLFF.

This clonotype was detected ten times or more. The gene calls are TRBV12-3 or TRBV12-4 and TRBJ2-7; D is unresolved. The length of the CDR3 is 13 residues. V lost 8 bases and J 5 bases, leaving 16 bases between the germline ends. CDR3 sequence reads: CASSRFGPDEQYF. CDR3 nucleotides: TGTGCCAGCTCTCGTTTCGGCCCTGACGAGCAGTACTTC.

This clonotype was seen ten or more times. The V call is TRBV7-6, the J call TRBJ2-5, with a tentative D call TRBD1 (5 bases). Germline V gene data show CDR1 as SGHVS and CDR2 as FNYEAQ. The CDR3 consists of 15 residues. V lost 7 bases and J 1 base, leaving 16 bases between the germline ends. In DNA form, the CDR3 reads TGTGCCAGCACTCGACAGTCCGACACCCAAGAGACCCAGTACTTC. As protein: CASTRQSDTQETQYF.

This clonotype has ten or more counts. The V call is TRBV5-1, the J call TRBJ2-2; unclear D gene. V lost 0 bases and J 9 bases, leaving 9 bases between the germline ends. The CDR3 loop spans 13 amino acids. Germline CDR1 and CDR2: SGHRS and YFSETQ. CDR3 coding DNA: TGCGCCAGCAGCTTGGCCAATCCGAGGGAGCTGTTTTTT. Translating gives CASSLANPRELFF.

Many counts were recorded for this clonotype. J is TRBJ2-2 and V is TRBV27; TRBD2 aligns across 12 bases. Germline assignment: CDR1 MNHEY and CDR2 SMNVEV (reference sequence). Trimming cost V 5 bases and J 5 bases; bases outside gene matches: 21. This CDR3 has 21 residues. CDR3 sequence reads: CASSRRSTSGRTHRGTGELFF. Here the CDR3 DNA reads TGTGCCAGCAGTCGACGCTCCACTAGCGGGAGGACCCATAGGGGGACCGGGGAGCTGTTTTTT.

This clonotype was counted a single time. A much larger clone lies one base from this, so it may be a read error. The chain combines TRBV15 with TRBJ2-1; D ambiguous. CDR1 is LNHNV, CDR2 YYDKDF, per germline (reference sequence). This CDR3 contains 17 residues. In nucleotides, the CDR3 is TGTGCCACCAACAGAGATGGTTGGCAGAGCTCCTACAATGAGCAGTTCTTC. It yields the protein CATNRDGWQSSYNEQFF.

In this sample, this clonotype turned up many times. This rearrangement joins TRBV7-2 to TRBJ2-2, with a possible D match to TRBD2 (6 bases). V was pared by 5 bases and J by 1 base, with 8 bases between. Germline lookup yields CDR1 SGHTA and CDR2 FQGNSA. The CDR3 is 14 amino acids. The DNA of the CDR3 is TGTGCCAGCAGCCGTAGCGGGAACACCGGGGAGCTGTTTTTT. It translates to CASSRSGNTGELFF.

This clonotype has a count of ten or more. V and J are TRBV9 and TRBJ2-7; TRBD1 might be the D (6 bases). Between the trimmed V and J ends, which lost 0 bases and 3 bases, there was a span of 13 bases. CDR3 length: 15 amino acids. Germline-derived CDR1 and CDR2 are SGDLS and YYNGEE. This CDR3 is CASSVETGVFYEQYF. The CDR3 DNA is TGTGCCAGCAGCGTAGAGACAGGAGTCTTCTACGAGCAGTACTTC.

As for this clonotype: One end of the junction varies from germline; a read error may be responsible. The chain has TRBV2 and TRBJ2-4, with D hard to call. The length of the CDR3 is 16 residues. CDR1 and CDR2 (germline): SNHLY, FYNNEI. CDR3 DNA sequence: TGTACCAGCAGTGAAGTGCACACTCTAGCCAAAAACATTCAGTACTTC. It yields the protein CTSSEVHTLAKNIQYF.

This clonotype was picked up many times. This rearrangement joins TRBV7-3 to TRBJ2-3; TRBD2 aligns across 10 bases. The CDR3 sequence is 14 residues long. CDR1 and CDR2 (germline): SGHTA, FQGTGA. The junction had 9 bases not matched to a gene; V was cut back by 5 bases and J by 10 bases. The CDR3 region has the DNA TGTGCCAGCAGCCCAGGACCACTAGCGGGATCGCAGTATTTT. Encoded protein: CASSPGPLAGSQYF. Using reference TRBV7-3 and TRBJ2-3 for the parts outside the CDR3, the full variable domain is GAGVSQTPSNKVTEKGKYVELRCDPISGHTALYWYRQSLGQGPEFLIYFQGTGAADDSGLPNDRFFAVRPEGSVSTLKIQRTERGDSAVYLCASSPGPLAGSQYFGPGTRLTVL.

This clonotype was recorded at least ten times. The chain combines TRBV29-1 with TRBJ2-5, with 8 bases lining up with TRBD1. V shed 6 bases, J shed 2 bases, and the junction held 8 bases outside the gene matches. The CDR3 extends over 14 amino acids. CDR1 and CDR2 from the germline V gene are SQVTM and ANQGSEA. CDR3 bases: TGCAGCGTCCGGACAGGGTTGTCACAAGAGACCCAGTACTTC. The encoded protein is CSVRTGLSQETQYF.

This clonotype was seen many times. The chain links TRBV3-1 to TRBJ2-1; 8 positions agree with TRBD2. The germline V gene encodes CDR1 LGHDT and CDR2 YNNKEL (reference sequence). Trimming removed 4 bases from V and 5 bases from J; junction bases left unmatched: 1. This CDR3 has 13 residues. The CDR3 region is CASSRLANNEQFF. The CDR3, as DNA: TGTGCCAGCAGCCGACTAGCGAACAATGAGCAGTTCTTC.

This clonotype was detected ten times or more. The chain carries TRBV20-1 and TRBJ2-2, with 7 bases aligning to TRBD2. The V gene's germline CDR1 is DFQATT and CDR2 SNEGSKA (reference sequence). The CDR3 totals 16 residues. V gave up 6 bases and J gave up 3 bases; unmatched junction bases: 13. The CDR3 nucleotides are TGCAGTGCCAAGCGTCCTGCGGGAGTTGACACCGGGGAGCTGTTTTTT. Its protein product is CSAKRPAGVDTGELFF.